This T cell receptor beta chain is from a study of blood T cell repertoires in COVID-19. Trimming cost V 1 base and J 3 bases, with 10 bases left between them. The CDR3 consists of 14 residues. CDR1 is LGHDT, CDR2 YNNKEL, per germline (reference sequence). The recovered donors of Cohort 3 showed two negative PCRs, clearance, or symptom resolution. As handled by the study authors: Reference gene primer amplification gave nucleated cell count estimates. Some clones are missing from TCRdb's copy, which holds only in-frame ones; the method was immunoSEQ multiplex PCR. V, J and clone size are those of that table, while D and trimming were read from the DNA. The sample records a few hundred thousand clones, 92% being singletons.

Sequencing was performed on PBMCs or T cells enriched from blood (not recorded which). The J gene is TRBJ2-7, the V gene TRBV3-1 (or the pseudogene TRBV3-2); D is possibly TRBD2 (5 bases). The TCR comes from a woman aged 30 to 39 who had recovered from COVID-19. CDR3 DNA sequence: TGTGCCAGCAGCCAAGGGAGCGGACTCTACGAGCAGTACTTC. This codes for CASSQGSGLYEQYF.